The clone carrying this TCR beta chain occurred a few times. Its target is not known. The data are from a study of CD4 T cells in relation to SARS-CoV-2 and coronaviruses. V dropped 6 bases and J dropped 3 bases, with 5 bases sitting between them. The CDR3 totals 11 residues. Unexposed donor CD4+ T cells date from about 2011-2018, before the COVID-19 pandemic. After roughly ten days of culture, CD4+ T cells were isolated. Generated by immunoSEQ multiplex PCR, the TCRdb table keeps only in-frame clones and is missing some. The repertoire holds nearly 30,000 clones, with roughly 72% as singletons. The chain recombines TRBV12-3 or TRBV12-4 with TRBJ1-1; D not resolved. Sample: CD4+ T cells from PBMCs, cultured in vitro. This receptor was identified in a human donor in good health. The CDR3 is CASSPYTEAFF. For the CDR3, the DNA is TGTGCCAGCAGCCCATACACTGAAGCTTTCTTT.